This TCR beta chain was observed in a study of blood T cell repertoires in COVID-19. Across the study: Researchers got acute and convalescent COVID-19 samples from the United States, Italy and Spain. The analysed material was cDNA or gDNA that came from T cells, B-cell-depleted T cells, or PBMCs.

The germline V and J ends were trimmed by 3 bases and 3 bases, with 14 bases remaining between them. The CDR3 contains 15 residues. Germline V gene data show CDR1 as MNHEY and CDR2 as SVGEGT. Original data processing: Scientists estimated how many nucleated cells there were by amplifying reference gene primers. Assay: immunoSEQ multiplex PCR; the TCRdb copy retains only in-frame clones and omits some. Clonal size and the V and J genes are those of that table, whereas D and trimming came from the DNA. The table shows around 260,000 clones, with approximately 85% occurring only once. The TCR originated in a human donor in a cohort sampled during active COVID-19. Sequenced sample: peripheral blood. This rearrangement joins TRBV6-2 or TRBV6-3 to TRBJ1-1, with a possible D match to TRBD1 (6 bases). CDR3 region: CASSYWGKGDTEAFF. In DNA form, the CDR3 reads TGTGCCAGCAGTTATTGGGGGAAGGGGGACACTGAAGCTTTCTTT.